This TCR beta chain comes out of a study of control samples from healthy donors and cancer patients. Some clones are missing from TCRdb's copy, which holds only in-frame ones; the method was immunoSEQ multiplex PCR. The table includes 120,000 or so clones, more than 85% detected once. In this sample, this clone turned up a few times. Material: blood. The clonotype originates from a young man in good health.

The CDR3 reads CSVRDSSYEQYF. CDR3 sequence (DNA): TGCAGCGTTAGGGACAGCTCCTACGAGCAGTACTTC. V is TRBV29-1 and J is TRBJ2-7; 7 bases fit TRBD1. This CDR3 has 12 residues. Germline values: CDR1 SQVTM, CDR2 ANQGSEA. V shed 5 bases and J 0 bases; nucleotides not matched to a gene: 1.